Listed below are T cell receptor beta chains from one sample, sequenced in a study of identical twins. One entry per CDR3 protein results from TCRdb running MiXCR on the 5' RACE reads. The sample has some 300,000 distinct CDR3 sequences, approximately 13% seen once; the top ten hold just over 7%. These data are also associated with another study on yellow fever vaccine responses in identical twins.

Sequencing was performed on CD8+ T cells sorted from blood. Source of these receptors: a woman aged 18-35 years in good health. Each CDR3 is given with its conserved first and last residue. The order of the fields is V gene, J gene, clone size, D gene, CDR3 protein, CDR3 DNA. The D gene is left open where the match is weak. Rows may omit the clone size; those that give it use once, few, many or a size class.

v_call: TRBV29-1
j_call: TRBJ1-1
clone_size: few
d_call: TRBD1
cdr3_aa: CSVETGQGNTEAFF
cdr3_nt: TGCAGCGTTGAAACCGGACAGGGTAACACTGAAGCTTTCTTT

v_call: TRBV29-1
j_call: TRBJ2-1
clone_size: many
d_call: TRBD2
cdr3_aa: CSVEGLAGGTYNEQFF
cdr3_nt: TGCAGCGTTGAGGGACTAGCGGGAGGCACCTACAATGAGCAGTTCTTC

v_call: TRBV6-1
j_call: TRBJ1-6
clone_size: many
d_call: NA
cdr3_aa: CASSIGWAGLNSPLHF
cdr3_nt: TGTGCCAGCAGTATAGGATGGGCAGGCCTTAATTCACCCCTCCACTTT

v_call: TRBV19
j_call: TRBJ2-1
clone_size: NA
d_call: TRBD2
cdr3_aa: CASSHLAASSYNEQFF
cdr3_nt: TGTGCCAGTAGTCATCTAGCGGCCAGCTCCTACAATGAGCAGTTCTTC

v_call: TRBV28
j_call: TRBJ2-5
clone_size: many
d_call: TRBD2
cdr3_aa: CASSPRLADFQETQYF
cdr3_nt: TGTGCCAGCAGTCCCCGACTAGCGGACTTCCAAGAGACCCAGTACTTC

v_call: TRBV9
j_call: TRBJ2-6
clone_size: NA
d_call: NA
cdr3_aa: CASHSRRQAPGANVLTF
cdr3_nt: TGTGCCAGCCATTCCCGACGACAGGCACCTGGGGCCAACGTCCTGACTTTC

v_call: TRBV2
j_call: TRBJ2-3
clone_size: many
d_call: NA
cdr3_aa: CASSEWLEQQREDTQYF
cdr3_nt: TGTGCCAGCAGTGAATGGCTAGAGCAGCAGAGGGAAGATACGCAGTATTTT

v_call: TRBV6-1
j_call: TRBJ2-1
clone_size: NA
d_call: TRBD1
cdr3_aa: CASGQEVYNEQFF
cdr3_nt: TGTGCCAGCGGACAGGAGGTCTACAATGAGCAGTTCTTC

v_call: TRBV28
j_call: TRBJ1-2
clone_size: NA
d_call: NA
cdr3_aa: CASSQTDHANYGYTF
cdr3_nt: TGTGCCAGCAGCCAGACAGATCATGCTAACTATGGCTACACCTTC

v_call: TRBV13
j_call: TRBJ2-1
clone_size: NA
d_call: TRBD1
cdr3_aa: CASSHPRGHPTYNEQFF
cdr3_nt: TGTGCCAGCAGCCACCCCAGGGGGCATCCTACCTACAATGAGCAGTTCTTC

v_call: TRBV7-9
j_call: TRBJ2-3
clone_size: NA
d_call: TRBD2
cdr3_aa: CASTPSLAGNTDTQYF
cdr3_nt: TGTGCCAGCACCCCCTCACTAGCGGGAAACACAGATACGCAGTATTTT

v_call: TRBV12-3/TRBV12-4
j_call: TRBJ1-1
clone_size: few
d_call: NA
cdr3_aa: CAGGKNTEAFF
cdr3_nt: TGTGCCGGCGGGAAAAACACTGAAGCTTTCTTT

v_call: TRBV11-2
j_call: TRBJ2-7
clone_size: NA
d_call: NA
cdr3_aa: CASSFSGGTDEQYF
cdr3_nt: TGTGCCAGCAGCTTCTCCGGAGGGACAGACGAGCAGTACTTC

v_call: TRBV12-3/TRBV12-4
j_call: TRBJ1-1
clone_size: many
d_call: TRBD1
cdr3_aa: CASSYPQGVGGAFF
cdr3_nt: TGTGCCAGCAGCTACCCCCAGGGGGTAGGTGGAGCTTTCTTT

v_call: TRBV6-4
j_call: TRBJ2-5
clone_size: few
d_call: TRBD1
cdr3_aa: CASSLTGDSETQYF
cdr3_nt: TGTGCCAGCAGTCTAACAGGGGATTCGGAGACCCAGTACTTC

v_call: TRBV7-2
j_call: TRBJ1-5
clone_size: many
d_call: TRBD1
cdr3_aa: CASSPTGGWGQPQHF
cdr3_nt: TGTGCCAGCAGCCCAACAGGGGGCTGGGGTCAGCCCCAGCATTTT

v_call: TRBV13
j_call: TRBJ1-6
clone_size: few
d_call: NA
cdr3_aa: CASSLGAGPLHF
cdr3_nt: TGTGCCAGCAGCTTAGGGGCGGGGCCCCTCCACTTT

v_call: TRBV4-1
j_call: TRBJ1-1
clone_size: many
d_call: NA
cdr3_aa: CASSQGSEGEAFF
cdr3_nt: TGCGCCAGCAGCCAAGGCTCCGAGGGTGAAGCTTTCTTT

v_call: TRBV27
j_call: TRBJ1-5
clone_size: few
d_call: NA
cdr3_aa: CASSLQRFNQPQHF
cdr3_nt: TGTGCCAGCAGTTTGCAGAGATTCAATCAGCCCCAGCATTTT

v_call: TRBV12-3/TRBV12-4
j_call: TRBJ2-7
clone_size: many
d_call: TRBD2
cdr3_aa: CASSLSFSGGPYEQYF
cdr3_nt: TGTGCCAGCAGTTTATCGTTTAGCGGGGGTCCCTACGAGCAGTACTTC

v_call: TRBV7-2
j_call: TRBJ2-1
clone_size: NA
d_call: TRBD2
cdr3_aa: CASSSPGLAVYNEQFF
cdr3_nt: TGTGCCAGCAGCTCACCGGGACTAGCGGTCTACAATGAGCAGTTCTTC

v_call: TRBV6-4
j_call: TRBJ2-3
clone_size: few
d_call: NA
cdr3_aa: CASGDTPGNTQYF
cdr3_nt: TGTGCCAGTGGGGACACCCCGGGAAATACGCAGTATTTT

v_call: TRBV4-1
j_call: TRBJ1-1
clone_size: few
d_call: TRBD1
cdr3_aa: CASSQDRAGGSTEAFF
cdr3_nt: TGCGCCAGCAGCCAAGATCGGGCAGGGGGTAGCACTGAAGCTTTCTTT

v_call: TRBV24-1
j_call: TRBJ2-7
clone_size: NA
d_call: TRBD2
cdr3_aa: CATSDSSSGFGGPYEQYF
cdr3_nt: TGTGCCACCAGTGATTCCTCTAGCGGGTTTGGTGGCCCCTACGAGCAGTACTTC

v_call: TRBV18
j_call: TRBJ2-1
clone_size: NA
d_call: NA
cdr3_aa: CASSTVSYNEQFF
cdr3_nt: TGTGCCAGCTCAACAGTTAGCTACAATGAGCAGTTCTTC

v_call: TRBV20-1
j_call: TRBJ2-3
clone_size: few
d_call: TRBD1
cdr3_aa: CSARDRQGVTDTQYF
cdr3_nt: TGCAGTGCTAGAGACCGACAGGGGGTGACAGATACGCAGTATTTT

v_call: TRBV2
j_call: TRBJ2-5
clone_size: NA
d_call: NA
cdr3_aa: CASSTMQETQYF
cdr3_nt: TGTGCCAGCAGTACTATGCAAGAGACCCAGTACTTC

v_call: TRBV14
j_call: TRBJ2-3
clone_size: NA
d_call: NA
cdr3_aa: CASSLQMGTDTQYF
cdr3_nt: TGTGCCAGCAGCCTTCAAATGGGTACAGATACGCAGTATTTT

v_call: TRBV28
j_call: TRBJ2-7
clone_size: NA
d_call: NA
cdr3_aa: CASSPSYRDSYEQYF
cdr3_nt: TGTGCCAGCAGCCCCTCCTACAGGGACTCCTACGAGCAGTACTTC

v_call: TRBV20-1
j_call: TRBJ2-7
clone_size: NA
d_call: NA
cdr3_aa: CSARDGSVQASSYEQYF
cdr3_nt: TGCAGTGCTAGAGATGGTTCAGTACAGGCTAGCTCCTACGAGCAGTACTTC

v_call: TRBV15
j_call: TRBJ2-7
clone_size: few
d_call: NA
cdr3_aa: CATSRSRGRVSYEQYF
cdr3_nt: TGTGCCACCAGCAGAAGCAGGGGGAGGGTCTCCTACGAGCAGTACTTC

v_call: TRBV10-3
j_call: TRBJ2-3
clone_size: NA
d_call: NA
cdr3_aa: CATSGSTTDTQYF
cdr3_nt: TGTGCCACCTCAGGGTCAACCACAGATACGCAGTATTTT

v_call: TRBV10-3
j_call: TRBJ1-1
clone_size: NA
d_call: NA
cdr3_aa: CAISERPGEAFF
cdr3_nt: TGTGCCATCAGTGAAAGACCAGGGGAAGCTTTCTTT

v_call: TRBV12-3/TRBV12-4
j_call: TRBJ2-1
clone_size: NA
d_call: TRBD2
cdr3_aa: CASRSGVEQFF
cdr3_nt: TGTGCCAGCCGAAGCGGGGTTGAGCAGTTCTTC

v_call: TRBV4-1
j_call: TRBJ2-1
clone_size: NA
d_call: NA
cdr3_aa: CASSQEGQNEQFF
cdr3_nt: TGCGCCAGCAGCCAAGAGGGTCAGAATGAGCAGTTCTTC